This TCR beta chain stems from a study of T cell repertoires in cytomegalovirus infection. At the level of the study: The authors used CMV epitopes that were HLA-C-restricted (recently identified) and HLA-B-restricted (well studied).

As regards this clonotype: Its antigen is unknown.

TCRdb used MiXCR to reprocess the reads, holding one entry per CDR3 protein. The sample includes about 400,000 distinct CDR3 sequences, about 34% of them seen just once. V shed 4 bases and J 9 bases; nucleotides not matched to a gene: 6. Germline V gene data show CDR1 as LNHDA and CDR2 as SQIVND (reference sequence). The CDR3 is made up of 14 amino acids. The chain recombines TRBV19 with TRBJ2-7; 13 bases line up with TRBD2. Sequencing was performed on cultured PBMCs, taken from culture after CMV antigen stimulation. The clonotype originates from a human donor in good health (CMV status not recorded). Some clones in this sample may be carry-over from other donors' samples. CDR3 DNA: TGTGCCAGTAGTACCGGACTAGCGGGAGTATGGCAGTACTTC. Protein: CASSTGLAGVWQYF.